This record covers a single TCR beta chain. The sample is drawn from a study of CD8 T cells in Susac syndrome. The V gene's germline CDR1 is KGHSH and CDR2 LQKENI. V gave up 3 bases and J gave up 2 bases; unmatched junction bases: 8. This CDR3 spans 17 amino acids. RNA, at about 0.45 to 1 ug, was reverse transcribed with random hexamers. MiXCR, applied by TCRdb to the immunoSEQ multiplex PCR reads, yields one record per CDR3 protein. The data contain about 180,000 distinct CDR3 sequences, around 95% of them singletons. V and J are TRBV18 and TRBJ2-3, with 10 positions matching TRBD2. This receptor was obtained from a human donor with multiple sclerosis. Sequencing was performed on CD4+ T cells from PBMCs. The CDR3 here is CASSPLRTSGTTDTQYF. The CDR3 bases are TGTGCCAGCTCACCCCTCAGGACTAGCGGAACCACAGATACGCAGTATTTT.